This T cell receptor (beta chain) derives from a study of blood T cell repertoires in COVID-19. About the research overall: In each case, the material was cDNA or gDNA derived from T cells, B-cell-depleted T cells, or PBMCs.

A single count supports this clone. In the original analysis: Estimation of nucleated cell counts was performed using reference gene primer amplification. Libraries were prepared by immunoSEQ multiplex PCR; TCRdb keeps only in-frame clonotypes and omits some of them. V and J calls plus clone size are reproduced from that table; the DNA served to infer D and trimming. This table has approximately 15,000 clones, around 91% appearing once. With 5 bases clipped from V and 2 bases from J, the junction kept 5 bases outside the gene matches. Per the germline V gene, CDR1 is MNHEY and CDR2 is SVGAGI. The CDR3 covers 15 residues.

The V gene is TRBV6-5, the J gene TRBJ1-3; 8 positions agree with TRBD1. Material: peripheral blood. The TCR comes from a man aged 55 to 70 with active COVID-19. The CDR3 loop is CASSTGGITGNTIYF. The DNA for the CDR3 is TGTGCCAGCAGTACAGGGGGAATTACTGGAAACACCATATATTTT.